This TCR beta chain was captured by sequencing in a study of PD-1 blockade in classical Hodgkin lymphoma. General study findings and limits: Some patients started nivolumab under 1 year after ASCT, and they were excluded. CD4+ TCR diversity climbed significantly by C4D1, unlike CD8+ TCR diversity. Before treatment, complete responders showed about the same diversity as newly diagnosed patients.

The table came from immunoSEQ multiplex PCR; TCRdb's copy has only in-frame clones and leaves some out. The sample records more than 140,000 clones, just under 80% being singletons. The CDR3 has 16 residues. V lost 0 bases, J lost 2 bases, and 7 bases stayed unmatched. CDR1 and CDR2 from the germline V gene are MGHRA and YSYEKL. Brentuximab vedotin exposure varied among the patients, all of whom had relapsed after autologous stem cell transplantation. As regards this clone: The antigen remains unidentified.

The sequence derives from a human donor with classical Hodgkin lymphoma. This specimen consisted of peripheral blood mononuclear cells (PBMCs), obtained before the second cycle of nivolumab. The chain is built from TRBV4-1 and TRBJ2-7; 7 nucleotides line up with TRBD2. As DNA, the CDR3 is TGCGCCAGCAGCCAAGATCAGGCTAGCGGCCCCTACGAGCAGTACTTC. It specifies CASSQDQASGPYEQYF.